This TCR beta chain was recovered during a study of T cells after posttransplantation cyclophosphamide (dated by TCRdb to about 2016). With respect to the entire study: T cell repertoire reconstitution was tracked by TRB sequencing after myeloablative bone marrow transplantation in which posttransplantation cyclophosphamide was used as GVHD prophylaxis. Antigen receptor sequencing was done on samples from 35 to 40 PTCy-treated patients and from approximately 15 related bone marrow donors of those patients. TRB sequencing was performed on blood from all 35 or so PTCy patients with 1-year posttransplant specimens. In 3 patients, up to 3 additional blood samples taken between 2 and 5.2 years after transplant also underwent TRB sequencing, as did pretransplant blood from a handful of patients. Because TRA and TRB clonality were tightly correlated in roughly 10 samples, subsequent TCR analyses were focused on TRB only. Public TRB sequences were compared against a database of over 3,600 sequences linked to responses to pathogens, tumor antigens, self-antigens and alloantigens.

Study-wide conclusions, independent of this receptor: Across over 40 patients, TRB clonality was highly associated with recipient CMV seropositivity and CMV reactivation, and diversity in PTCy patients was similar to diversity in CNI/methotrexate controls. Donor-recipient similarity was low at 1-2 months but increased during the first year, and donor CD8+ memory clones often dominated later blood repertoires. The TRB repertoires of T cells infiltrating skin or the GI tract showed only limited overlap with the TRB repertoires found in blood.

Genomic DNA was used for TRB sequencing, which was performed with the immunoSEQ assay at survey resolution or with the hsTCRB kit. The published analysis was carried out like this. The immunoSEQ software handled initial read processing, and the LymphoSeq R package was used for repertoire analyses. Clonality was computed as 1 minus normalized Shannon entropy; Gini coefficient was also calculated for each TRB dataset. To infer phenotypes in unsorted samples, TRB sequences from sorted subsets of the recipient or donor were mapped onto the unsorted samples of the same recipient. TCRdb took this table from immuneACCESS and kept in-frame rearrangements with V and J called. Such tables lack part of the clones; where checked against another copy, unresolved V genes explain under half of the gap, and the rest is unexplained. Clone size and the V and J calls come from that table; the DNA yielded D and trimming. This sample gives 25,000 to 30,000 clones in total; about nine tenths of them show up just once. The ten top clones hold roughly 3.3% of the sample.

This clone was seen a single time. Its antigen target is currently unknown. Base qualities are missing; no much larger clone stands one base away. Trimming accounts for 8 bases at V and 6 bases at J, while the number of junction bases matched to no gene is 13. CDR1 MNHNY and CDR2 SVGAGI are derived from the germline V gene (reference sequence). Including cysteine and phenylalanine, the CDR3 has 15 amino acids. Just CDR3 DNA is preserved here, 45 bases in frame from base 1. Peripheral blood samples were provided by related bone marrow donors on the day of marrow donation. Peripheral blood and bone marrow mononuclear cells were isolated by Ficoll-Hypaque density centrifugation and were cryopreserved.

This TCR derives from a man aged 45-65 years. The sample was PBMCs. The chain is made from TRBV6-6 and TRBJ1-5; 7 nucleotides in the junction match TRBD1. The nucleotides are TGTGCCAGCTTGTCAATGGTGGCAGGGGGTCAGCCCCAGCATTTT. Its product reads: CASLSMVAGGQPQHF.